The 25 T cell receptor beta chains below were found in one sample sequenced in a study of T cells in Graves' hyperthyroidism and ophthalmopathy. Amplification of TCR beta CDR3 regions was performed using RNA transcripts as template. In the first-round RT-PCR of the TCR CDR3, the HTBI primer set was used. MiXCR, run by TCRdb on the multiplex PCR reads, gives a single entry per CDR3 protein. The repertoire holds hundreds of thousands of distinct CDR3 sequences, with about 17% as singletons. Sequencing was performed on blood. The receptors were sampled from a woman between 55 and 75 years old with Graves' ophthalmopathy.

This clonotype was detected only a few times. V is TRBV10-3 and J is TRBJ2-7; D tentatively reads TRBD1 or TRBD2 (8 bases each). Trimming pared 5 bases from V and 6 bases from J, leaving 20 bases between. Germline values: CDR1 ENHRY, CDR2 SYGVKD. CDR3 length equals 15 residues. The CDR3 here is CAISLVSGGQVEQYF. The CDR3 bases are TGTGCCATCAGTCTGGTAAGCGGGGGACAGGTCGAGCAGTACTTC.

CDR3 nucleotide sequence: TGTGCCACCACGAAGGACGGGGGGGTCGAAAGGGAGCAGTTCTTC. As protein: CATTKDGGVEREQFF. The chain employs TRBV15 and TRBJ2-1; TRBD2 aligns across 8 bases. The ends lost 7 bases at V and 10 bases at J; junction bases unmatched: 15. This CDR3 spans 15 amino acids. CDR1 and CDR2 from the germline V gene are LNHNV and YYDKDF (reference sequence).

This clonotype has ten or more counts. CDR3 protein: CASSYGAWGTDTQYF. CDR3 DNA: TGTGCCAGCAGTTATGGGGCGTGGGGCACAGATACGCAGTATTTT. This chain connects TRBV27 to TRBJ2-3; D is possibly TRBD1 (5 bases). V lost 4 bases and J 1 base, leaving 12 bases between the germline ends. CDR1 MNHEY and CDR2 SMNVEV come from the germline V gene (reference sequence). The CDR3 is made up of 15 amino acids.

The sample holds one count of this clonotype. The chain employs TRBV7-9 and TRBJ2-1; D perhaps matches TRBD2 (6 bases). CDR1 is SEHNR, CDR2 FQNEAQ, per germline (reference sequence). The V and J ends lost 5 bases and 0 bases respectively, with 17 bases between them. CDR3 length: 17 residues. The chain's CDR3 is CASSPPSSGSSYNEQFF. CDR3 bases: TGTGCCAGCAGCCCCCCAAGTAGCGGAAGCTCCTACAATGAGCAGTTCTTC.

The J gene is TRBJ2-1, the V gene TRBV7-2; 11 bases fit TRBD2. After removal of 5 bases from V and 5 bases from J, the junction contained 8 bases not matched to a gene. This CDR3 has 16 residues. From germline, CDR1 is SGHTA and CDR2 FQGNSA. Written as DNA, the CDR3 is TGTGCCAGCAGCCCACTAGCGGGAGTGATGAACAATGAGCAGTTCTTC. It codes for CASSPLAGVMNNEQFF.

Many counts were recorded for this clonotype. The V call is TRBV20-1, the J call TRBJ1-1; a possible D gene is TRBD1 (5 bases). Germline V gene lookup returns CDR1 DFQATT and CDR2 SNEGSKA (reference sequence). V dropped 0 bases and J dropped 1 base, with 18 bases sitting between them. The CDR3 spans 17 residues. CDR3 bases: TGCAGTGCTAGAGATCGGGGAGGGACGTCTCCGAACACTGAAGCTTTCTTT. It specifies CSARDRGGTSPNTEAFF.

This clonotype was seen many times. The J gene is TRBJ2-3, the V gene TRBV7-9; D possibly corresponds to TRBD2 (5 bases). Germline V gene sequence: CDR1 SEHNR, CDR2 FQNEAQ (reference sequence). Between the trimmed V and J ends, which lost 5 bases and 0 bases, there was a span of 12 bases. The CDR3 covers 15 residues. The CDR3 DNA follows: TGTGCCAGCAGCCCGGGAAGATTTAGCACAGATACGCAGTATTTT. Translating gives CASSPGRFSTDTQYF.

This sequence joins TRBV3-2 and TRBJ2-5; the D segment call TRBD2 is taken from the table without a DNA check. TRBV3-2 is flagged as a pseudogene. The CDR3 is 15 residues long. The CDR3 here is CASSQGAGGPKTQYF. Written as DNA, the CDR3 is TGTGCCAGCAGCCAAGGAGCGGGAGGGCCGAAGACCCAGTACTTC.

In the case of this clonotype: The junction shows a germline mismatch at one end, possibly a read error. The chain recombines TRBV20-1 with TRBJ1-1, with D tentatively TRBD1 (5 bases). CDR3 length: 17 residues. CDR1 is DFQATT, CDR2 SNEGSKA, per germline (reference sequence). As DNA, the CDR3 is TGCAGTGCTAGAGATTTTTGGGGGAGGGAGGGGAACACTGAAGCTCTCTTT. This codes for CSARDFWGREGNTEALF.

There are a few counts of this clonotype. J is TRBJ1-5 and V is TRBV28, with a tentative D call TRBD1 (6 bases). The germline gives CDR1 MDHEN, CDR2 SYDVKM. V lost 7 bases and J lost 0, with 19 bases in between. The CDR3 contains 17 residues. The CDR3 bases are TGTGCCAGCATCATCTTAGGGGGGCGGGATAGCAATCAGCCCCAGCATTTT. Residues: CASIILGGRDSNQPQHF. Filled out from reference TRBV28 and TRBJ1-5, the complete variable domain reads DVKVTQSSRYLVKRTGEKVFLECVQDMDHENMFWYRQDPGLGLRLIYFSYDVKMKEKGDIPEGYSVSREKKERFSLILESASTNQTSMYLCASIILGGRDSNQPQHFGDGTRLSIL.

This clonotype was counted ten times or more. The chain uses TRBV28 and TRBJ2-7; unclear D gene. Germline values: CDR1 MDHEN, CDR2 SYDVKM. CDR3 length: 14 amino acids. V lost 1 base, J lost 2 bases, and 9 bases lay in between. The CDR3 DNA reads TGTGCCAGCAGTTTATTTGCAGGAGCCTACGAGCAGTACTTC. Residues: CASSLFAGAYEQYF.

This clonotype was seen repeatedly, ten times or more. CDR3: CASSYVGSNQPQHF. In nucleotides, the CDR3 is TGTGCCAGCAGTTACGTAGGCAGCAATCAGCCCCAGCATTTT. The chain uses TRBV6-2 or TRBV6-3 and TRBJ1-5; no clear D gene. V was clipped by 2 bases and J by 1 base, with 6 bases between them. The CDR3 is 14 residues long. Germline CDR1 MNHEY, CDR2 SVGEGT.

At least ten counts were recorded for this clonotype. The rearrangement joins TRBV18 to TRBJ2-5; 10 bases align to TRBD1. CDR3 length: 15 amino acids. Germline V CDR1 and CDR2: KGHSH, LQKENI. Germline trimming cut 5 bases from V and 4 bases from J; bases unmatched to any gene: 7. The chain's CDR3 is CASSSTGGKGETQYF. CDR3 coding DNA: TGTGCCAGCTCATCGACAGGGGGCAAGGGAGAGACCCAGTACTTC.

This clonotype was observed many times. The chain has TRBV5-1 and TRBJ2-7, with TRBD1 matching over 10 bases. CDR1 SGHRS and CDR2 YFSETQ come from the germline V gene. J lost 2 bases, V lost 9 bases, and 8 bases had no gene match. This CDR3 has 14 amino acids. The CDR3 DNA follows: TGCGCCATCGAAAATGACAGGGGGCCCTACGAGCAGTACTTC. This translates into CAIENDRGPYEQYF.

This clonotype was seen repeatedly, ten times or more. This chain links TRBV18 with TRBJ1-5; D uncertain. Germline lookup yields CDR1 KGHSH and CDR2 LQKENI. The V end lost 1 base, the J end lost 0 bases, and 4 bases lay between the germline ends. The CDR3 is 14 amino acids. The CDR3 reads CASSPQNSNQPQHF. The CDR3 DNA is TGTGCCAGCTCACCACAGAATAGCAATCAGCCCCAGCATTTT.

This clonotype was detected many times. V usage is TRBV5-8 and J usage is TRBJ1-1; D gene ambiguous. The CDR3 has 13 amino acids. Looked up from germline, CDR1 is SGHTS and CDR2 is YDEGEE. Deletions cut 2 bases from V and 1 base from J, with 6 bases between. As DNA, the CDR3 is TGTGCCAGCAGCTTCTTGGCGAACACTGAAGCTTTCTTT. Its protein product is CASSFLANTEAFF.

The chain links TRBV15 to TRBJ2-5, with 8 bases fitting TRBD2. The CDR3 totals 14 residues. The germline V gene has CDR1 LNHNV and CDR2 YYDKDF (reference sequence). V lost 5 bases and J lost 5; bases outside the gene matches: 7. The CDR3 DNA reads TGTGCCACCAGCGTCCGGACTAGCCAGGAGACCCAGTACTTC. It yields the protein CATSVRTSQETQYF.

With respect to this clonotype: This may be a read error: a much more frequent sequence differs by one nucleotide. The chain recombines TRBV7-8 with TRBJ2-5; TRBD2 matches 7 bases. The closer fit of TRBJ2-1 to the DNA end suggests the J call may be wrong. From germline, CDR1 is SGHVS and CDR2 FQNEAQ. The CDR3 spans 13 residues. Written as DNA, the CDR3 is TGTGCCAGCAGCCCTAGTGGGCGGGAGACCCAGTTCTTC. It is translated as CASSPSGRETQFF.

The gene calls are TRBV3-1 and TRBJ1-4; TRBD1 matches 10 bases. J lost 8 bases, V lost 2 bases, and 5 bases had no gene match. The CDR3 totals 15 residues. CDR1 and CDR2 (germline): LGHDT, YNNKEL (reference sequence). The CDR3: CASSQLGQGHEKLFF. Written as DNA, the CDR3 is TGTGCCAGCAGCCAACTGGGACAGGGGCACGAAAAACTGTTTTTT.

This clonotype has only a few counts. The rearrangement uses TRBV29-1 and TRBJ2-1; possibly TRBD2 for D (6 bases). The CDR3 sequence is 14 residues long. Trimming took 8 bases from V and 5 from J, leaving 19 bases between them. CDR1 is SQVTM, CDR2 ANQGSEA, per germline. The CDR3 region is CSTLGGSQNNEQFF. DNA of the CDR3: TGCAGCACCCTTGGGGGGAGTCAGAACAATGAGCAGTTCTTC.

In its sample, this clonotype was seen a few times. In DNA form, the CDR3 reads TGTGCCAGCAGTTTATTCGAGGGGGGATACCTTTTCTTT. It specifies CASSLFEGGYLFF. The J gene is TRBJ1-1, the V gene TRBV27, with D maybe TRBD1 (6 bases). V was pared by 1 base and J by 13 bases, with 16 bases between. The CDR3 covers 13 residues. Germline V gives CDR1 MNHEY, CDR2 SMNVEV (reference sequence).

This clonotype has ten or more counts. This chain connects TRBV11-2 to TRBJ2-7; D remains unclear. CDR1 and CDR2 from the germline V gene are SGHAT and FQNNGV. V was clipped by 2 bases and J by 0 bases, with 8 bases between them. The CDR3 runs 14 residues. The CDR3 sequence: CASSLLRASYEQYF. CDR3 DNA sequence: TGTGCCAGCAGCTTACTACGGGCCTCCTACGAGCAGTACTTC. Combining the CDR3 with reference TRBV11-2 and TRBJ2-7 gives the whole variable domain EAGVAQSPRYKIIEKRQSVAFWCNPISGHATLYWYQQILGQGPKLLIQFQNNGVVDDSQLPKDRFSAERLKGVDSTLKIQPAKLEDSAVYLCASSLLRASYEQYFGPGTRLTVT.

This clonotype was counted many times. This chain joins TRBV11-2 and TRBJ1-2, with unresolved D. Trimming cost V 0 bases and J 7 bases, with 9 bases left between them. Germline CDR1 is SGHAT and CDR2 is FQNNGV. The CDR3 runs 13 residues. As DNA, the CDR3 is TGTGCCAGCAGCTTAGAACGCCAGAGTGGCTACACCTTC. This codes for CASSLERQSGYTF.

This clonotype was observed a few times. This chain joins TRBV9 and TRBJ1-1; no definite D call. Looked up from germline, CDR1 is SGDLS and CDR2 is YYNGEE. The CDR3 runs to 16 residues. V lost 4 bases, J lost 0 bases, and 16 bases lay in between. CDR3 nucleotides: TGTGCCAGCAGCCCTCATTTCCCACGGCTGAACACTGAAGCTTTCTTT. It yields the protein CASSPHFPRLNTEAFF.

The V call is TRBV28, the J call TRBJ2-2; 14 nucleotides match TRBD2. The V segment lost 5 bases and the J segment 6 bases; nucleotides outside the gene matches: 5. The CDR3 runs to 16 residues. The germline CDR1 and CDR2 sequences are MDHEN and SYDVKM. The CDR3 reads CASSPTSGRVAGELFF. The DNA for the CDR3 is TGTGCCAGCAGTCCGACTAGCGGGAGGGTCGCCGGGGAGCTGTTTTTT.